The T cell receptor beta chain under discussion was sequenced for a study of PD-1 blockade in mismatch repair-deficient tumors. Repertoires were generated with immunoSEQ multiplex PCR, while TCRdb's copy carries only in-frame clones and drops some. The sample has around 37,000 clones; approximately 80% are singletons. This CDR3 comprises 13 residues. The V and J ends lost 0 bases and 7 bases respectively, with 10 bases between them. The germline V gene has CDR1 SQVTM and CDR2 ANQGSEA. Study-wide findings and caveats: Tumor-resident clones, often absent from pretreatment blood, expanded after pembrolizumab and then contracted.

As to this clone: What it binds is unknown.

All patients were mismatch repair deficient, assessed by either PCR or immunohistochemistry. This TCR came from an adult with mismatch repair-deficient cancer. V gene TRBV29-1 combines with J gene TRBJ2-1, with a weak D call TRBD1 (5 bases). The source material was PBMCs, sampled 38 to 40 weeks after starting pembrolizumab. The CDR3 spells CSVEDQGWNEQFF. The CDR3 bases are TGCAGCGTTGAAGATCAGGGCTGGAATGAGCAGTTCTTC.